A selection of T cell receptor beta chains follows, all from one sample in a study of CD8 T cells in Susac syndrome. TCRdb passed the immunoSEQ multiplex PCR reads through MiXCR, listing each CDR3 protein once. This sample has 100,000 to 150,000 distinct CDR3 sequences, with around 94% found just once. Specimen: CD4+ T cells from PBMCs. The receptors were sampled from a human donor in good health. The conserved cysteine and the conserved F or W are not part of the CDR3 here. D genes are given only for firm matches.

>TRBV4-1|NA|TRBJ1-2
ASSQERGLGYT
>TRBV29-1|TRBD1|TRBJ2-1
SVELTGVEINEQF
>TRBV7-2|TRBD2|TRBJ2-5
ASSLGPRILAGGLETQY
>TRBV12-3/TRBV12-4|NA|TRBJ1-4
ASSLGAFGTRRDKLF
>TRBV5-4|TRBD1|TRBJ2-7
ASSLDRRSYEQY
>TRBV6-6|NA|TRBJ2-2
ASARDPGELF
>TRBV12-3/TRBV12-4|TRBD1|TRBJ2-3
ASSLDRTGIDTQY
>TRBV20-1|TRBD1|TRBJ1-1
SAGPGQGMNTEAF
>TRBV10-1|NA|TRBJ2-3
ASSESPGDTQY
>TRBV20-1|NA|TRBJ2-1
SAYRDNEQF
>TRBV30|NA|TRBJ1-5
AWNLGARQPQH
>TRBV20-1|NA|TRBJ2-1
SAPRGSNEQF
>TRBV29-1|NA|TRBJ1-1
SARQEMNTEAF
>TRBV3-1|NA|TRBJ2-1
ASSQGPSSPSYNEQF
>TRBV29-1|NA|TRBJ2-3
SVERDSTDTQY
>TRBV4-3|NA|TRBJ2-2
ASSRGGINTGELF
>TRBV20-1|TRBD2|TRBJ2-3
SAREPSGSPDTQY
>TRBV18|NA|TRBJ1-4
ASSPLEEEKLF
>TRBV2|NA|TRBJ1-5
ASRQGISNQPQH
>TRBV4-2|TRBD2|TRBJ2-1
ASSQEPSGGSIEQF
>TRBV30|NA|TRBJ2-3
AWSVPGVADTQY
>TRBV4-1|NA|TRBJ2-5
ASSQGGTSSQETQY
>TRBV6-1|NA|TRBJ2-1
ASRRDFTYNEQF
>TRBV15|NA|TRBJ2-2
ATSRGNTGELF
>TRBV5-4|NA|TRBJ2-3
ASSLGLDRTDTQY
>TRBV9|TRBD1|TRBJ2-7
ASSAQGQGYEQY
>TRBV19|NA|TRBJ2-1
ATTRGSYNEQF
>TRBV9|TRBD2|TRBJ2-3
ASSALGAGDTDTQY
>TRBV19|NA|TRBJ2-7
ASSTDSLGSYEQY
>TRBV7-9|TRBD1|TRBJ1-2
ASSRDRAGYT
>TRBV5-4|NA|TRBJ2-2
ASSLSGELF
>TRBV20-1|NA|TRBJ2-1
SAPTTSVNEQF
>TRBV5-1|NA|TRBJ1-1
ASSLGDRPNTEAF
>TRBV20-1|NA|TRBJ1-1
SAPRGRWNTEAF
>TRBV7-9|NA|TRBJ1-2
ASPTPVADPNYGYT
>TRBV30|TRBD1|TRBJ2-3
AWSSGQNTDTQY
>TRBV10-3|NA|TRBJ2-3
AISVGTDTQY
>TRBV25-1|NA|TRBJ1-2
ASSSPNSDGYT
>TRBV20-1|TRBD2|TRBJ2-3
SALTSGGTDTQY
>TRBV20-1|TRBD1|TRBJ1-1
SASYWGQGTEAF
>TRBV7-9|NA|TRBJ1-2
ASSSGLHGYT
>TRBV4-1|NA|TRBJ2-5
ASSQDGHRVGAQY
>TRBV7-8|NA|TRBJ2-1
ASSPTMNEQF
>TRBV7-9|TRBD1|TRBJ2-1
ASSFRQGGRTSEQF
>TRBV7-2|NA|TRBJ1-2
ASARGQPINYGYT
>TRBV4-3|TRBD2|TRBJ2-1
ASSQEPRAGSSAYNEQF
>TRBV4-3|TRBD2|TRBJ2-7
ASSQAGTSGDEQY
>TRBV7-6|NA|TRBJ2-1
ASSSGLYNEQF
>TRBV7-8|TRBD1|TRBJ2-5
ASSLDRQGEETQY
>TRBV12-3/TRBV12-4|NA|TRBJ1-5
ASSFAARAQQPQH
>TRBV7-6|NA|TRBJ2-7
ASSLTGNEQY
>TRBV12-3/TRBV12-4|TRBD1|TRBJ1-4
ASSRGTANEKLF
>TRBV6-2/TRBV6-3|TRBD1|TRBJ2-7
ASSTPRDRVSYEQY